The source of this TCR beta chain is a study of blood T cells in healthy people across ages (dated by TCRdb to between 2014 and 2017). As for the study more broadly: In model experiments, template switching captured about one uniquely barcoded TCR beta cDNA molecule for every two T cells. The study measured age-related changes in TCR beta repertoire diversity using deep sequencing normalized with unique cDNA molecular identifiers. The donors were split into four age groups: young (average around 15 years), middle-aged (about 40), aged (approximately 60) and long-lived (about 74). To avoid experimental bias, donors of different ages were distributed randomly across sequencing lanes. For two donors (one aged 18 to 29 and one aged 80 or older), the study analyzed two additional independent replicas of 1 million unique cDNA reads from the same blood draw. General conclusions and limits of the study: Bulk unsorted PBMC profiling prevented conclusive comparison of naive and antigen-experienced compartments. There was a strong correlation between observed TCR beta diversity and the percentage of naive T cells measured by flow cytometry. Compared with the aged group, the long-lived group had more naive CD4+ T cells, fewer expanded clones and increased TCR diversity, a pattern suggesting age selection. Total diversity estimates from one million sequenced T cells were considered lower bounds and underestimates. Because donor CMV infection status was unknown, age-related changes in expanded clonotypes were potentially confounded. As age increased, observed TCR beta diversity per million T cells dropped in a roughly linear way, and a significant reduction was already evident by age 40.

Donors were roughly 40 systemically healthy Caucasian individuals from Russia aged roughly 6 to 100 years. Each donor gave 8 to 10 milliliters of peripheral blood, collected into EDTA-treated Vacutainer tubes. Ficoll-Paque density-gradient centrifugation was used to isolate PBMCs, with at least 6 million obtained per sample. Total RNA was extracted from PBMCs with Trizol reagent, with at least 6 micrograms obtained per sample. For every donor, an aliquot of PBMCs went through flow cytometry to measure the percentages of naive CD45RAhigh/CD27high T cells. The library was obtained by 5' RACE. The sequencer was an Illumina HiSeq 2500. A second PCR of roughly 7 to 11 cycles was run with a J-beta primer mix and a sample-barcoded 5' primer. Each TCR beta cDNA molecule received a unique molecular identifier from a template-switch 5' adaptor carrying 12 random nucleotides. Each sample yielded at least 3 million CDR3-containing paired-end reads. The Mint cDNA synthesis kit, primed by a TRBC-specific oligonucleotide, was used to synthesize first-strand cDNA from all RNA. After uracil-DNA glycosylase treatment, a first 18-cycle PCR used universal primers M1SS and BC2_uni_R on all cDNA. Regarding the original processing steps: For normalization, 1 million high-quality reads, each with a distinct molecular identifier, were randomly selected from each sample. Instead of being binned into consensus sequences, reads that shared molecular identifiers were thrown out. MiTCR, with a Q25 quality threshold and the strictest error-elimination algorithm, was used for CDR3 identification, clonotype clustering and error correction. Lower-bound total TCR beta diversity was estimated with a nonparametric unseen species model using Euler transformation. TCRdb's own reprocessing of the public reads used fastp at Q25 and MiXCR and kept productive beta chains. For every CDR3 protein sequence, its rows merge into one entry that carries the most common genes and DNA. The V and J calls follow TCRdb's processing rather than the paper's. For this sample the table gives about 1,600,000 distinct CDR3 sequences, of which approximately 38% were detected only once. The ten largest clones capture 7.9% of the sample.

The CDR3 contains 18 residues, cysteine and phenylalanine counted. Only the CDR3 part of the read is kept: 54 bases, read in frame from the first base. V is trimmed back by 1 base and J by 1 base, and the junction contains 6 bases that no gene match accounts for. For CDR1 and CDR2, the germline V gene lists LGHNA and YNFKEQ. Regarding this clonotype: It has no known antigen specificity. Base qualities are not provided; no much larger clone lies one nucleotide away.

This clonotype was obtained from a woman under 30 in good health. The chain is made from TRBV4-2 and TRBJ2-6, and 8 bases in between align with TRBD1. The specimen was blood. The DNA sequence follows: TGTGCCAGCAGCCAAGTTACAGGGGGAAGTTCTGGGGCCAACGTCCTGACTTTC. Its amino acids are CASSQVTGGSSGANVLTF.